This entry is about one TCR beta chain. This sample was taken from a study of blood T cells in healthy people across ages. For the second PCR, which ran for 7 to 11 cycles, a sample-barcoded 5' primer and a J-beta primer mix were used. The authors tagged each cDNA molecule using a template-switch adaptor with 12 random nucleotides. TCRdb re-called the 5' RACE reads with MiXCR, one entry per CDR3 protein. The sample lists 750,000 to 1,000,000 distinct CDR3 sequences, under 35% occurring once. V lost 8 bases and J lost 11, with 15 bases in between. The CDR3 is 11 amino acids. CDR1 and CDR2 (germline): SGHAT, FQNNGV. This sample was also put to use in a study of T cells of mothers and their children.

The J gene is TRBJ2-5, the V gene TRBV11-2, with D possibly matching TRBD2 (5 bases). The sequencing input was blood. The receptor's source is a middle-aged woman in good health. As DNA, the CDR3 is TGTGCCAGCGGCGAGGATGGGGAGCAGTACTTC. This encodes CASGEDGEQYF.